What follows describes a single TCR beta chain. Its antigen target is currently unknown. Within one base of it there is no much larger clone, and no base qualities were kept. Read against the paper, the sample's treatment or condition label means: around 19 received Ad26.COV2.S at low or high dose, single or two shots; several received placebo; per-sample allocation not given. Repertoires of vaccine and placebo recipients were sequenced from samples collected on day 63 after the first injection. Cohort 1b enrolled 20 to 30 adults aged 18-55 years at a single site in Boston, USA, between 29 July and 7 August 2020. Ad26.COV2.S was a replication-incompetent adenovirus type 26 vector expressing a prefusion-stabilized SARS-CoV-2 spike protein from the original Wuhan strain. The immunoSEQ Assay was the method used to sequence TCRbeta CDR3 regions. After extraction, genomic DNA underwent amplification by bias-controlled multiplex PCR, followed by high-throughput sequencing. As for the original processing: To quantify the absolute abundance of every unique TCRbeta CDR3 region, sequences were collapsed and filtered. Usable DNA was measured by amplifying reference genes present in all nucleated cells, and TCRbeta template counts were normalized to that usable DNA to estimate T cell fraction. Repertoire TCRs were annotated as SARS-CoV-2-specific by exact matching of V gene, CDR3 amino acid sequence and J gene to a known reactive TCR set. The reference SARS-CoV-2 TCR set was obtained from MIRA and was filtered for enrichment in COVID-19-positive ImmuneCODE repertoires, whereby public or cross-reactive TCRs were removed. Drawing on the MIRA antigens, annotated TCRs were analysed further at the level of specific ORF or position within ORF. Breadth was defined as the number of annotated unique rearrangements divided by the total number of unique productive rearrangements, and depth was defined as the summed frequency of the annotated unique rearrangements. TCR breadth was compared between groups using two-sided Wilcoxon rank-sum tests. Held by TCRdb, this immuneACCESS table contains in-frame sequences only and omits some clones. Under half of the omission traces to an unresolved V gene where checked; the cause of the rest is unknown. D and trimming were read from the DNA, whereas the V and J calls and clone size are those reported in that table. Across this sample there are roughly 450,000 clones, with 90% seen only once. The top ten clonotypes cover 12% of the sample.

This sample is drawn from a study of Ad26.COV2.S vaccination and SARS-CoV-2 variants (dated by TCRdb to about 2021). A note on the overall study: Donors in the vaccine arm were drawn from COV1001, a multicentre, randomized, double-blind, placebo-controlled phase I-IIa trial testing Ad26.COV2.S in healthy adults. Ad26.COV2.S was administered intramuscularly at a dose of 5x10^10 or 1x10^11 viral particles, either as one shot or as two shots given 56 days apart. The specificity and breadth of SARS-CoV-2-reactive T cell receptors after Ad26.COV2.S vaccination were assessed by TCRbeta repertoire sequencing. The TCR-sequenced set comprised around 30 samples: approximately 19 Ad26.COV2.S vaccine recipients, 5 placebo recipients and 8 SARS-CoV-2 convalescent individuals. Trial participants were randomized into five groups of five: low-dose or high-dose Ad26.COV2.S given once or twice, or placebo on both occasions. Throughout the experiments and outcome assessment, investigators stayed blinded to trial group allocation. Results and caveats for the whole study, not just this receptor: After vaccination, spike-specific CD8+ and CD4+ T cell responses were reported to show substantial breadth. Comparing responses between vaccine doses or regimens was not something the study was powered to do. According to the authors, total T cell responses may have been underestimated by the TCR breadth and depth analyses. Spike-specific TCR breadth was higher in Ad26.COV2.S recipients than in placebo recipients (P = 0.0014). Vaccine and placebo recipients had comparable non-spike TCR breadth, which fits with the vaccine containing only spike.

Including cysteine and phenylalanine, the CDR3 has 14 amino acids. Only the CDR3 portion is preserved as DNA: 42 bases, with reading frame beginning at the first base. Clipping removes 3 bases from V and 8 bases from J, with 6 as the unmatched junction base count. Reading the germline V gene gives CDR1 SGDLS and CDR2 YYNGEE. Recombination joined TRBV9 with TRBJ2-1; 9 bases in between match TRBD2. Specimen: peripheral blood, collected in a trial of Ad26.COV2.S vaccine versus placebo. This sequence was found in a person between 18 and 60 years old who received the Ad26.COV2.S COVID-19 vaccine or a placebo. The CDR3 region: CASSARLAVDEQFF. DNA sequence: TGTGCCAGCAGCGCGAGACTAGCGGTCGATGAGCAGTTCTTC.